These 12 T cell receptor beta chains originate from one sample sequenced in a study. Cells sorted as Tregs were CD4+, CD25+ and CD127-/low. TCRdb reprocessed the 5' RACE reads via MiXCR and lists one record per CDR3 protein. The data hold 8,000 to 10,000 distinct CDR3 sequences, with around 55% observed a single time. The sample was Tregs sorted from a lymph node. All receptors come from a female donor with breast cancer.

J is TRBJ1-2 and V is TRBV20-1; possible D gene TRBD1, 5 bases. CDR1 and CDR2 (germline): DFQATT, SNEGSKA (reference sequence). Trimming cost V 6 bases and J 8 bases, with 19 bases left between them. The CDR3 runs to 13 residues. CDR3 region: CSAGGVGPLGYTF. The CDR3 nucleotides are TGCAGTGCAGGAGGGGTCGGCCCTTTGGGCTACACCTTC.

The V gene is TRBV25-1, the J gene TRBJ1-2; TRBD1 matches 9 bases. The V segment lost 2 bases and the J segment 4 bases; nucleotides outside the gene matches: 14. CDR1 and CDR2 from the germline V gene are MGHDK and SYGVNS. This CDR3 is 18 amino acids long. This CDR3 is CASSELTPRQGGFYGYTF. The CDR3 DNA reads TGTGCCAGCAGTGAACTCACTCCAAGACAGGGGGGATTCTATGGCTACACCTTC.

The chain joins TRBV15 to TRBJ2-2, with D uncertain. Trimming removed 0 bases from V and 5 bases from J, with 4 bases in between. This CDR3 has 13 amino acids. In germline, CDR1 is LNHNV, CDR2 YYDKDF (reference sequence). For the CDR3, the DNA is TGTGCCACCAGCAGAGATGAGACCGGGGAGCTGTTTTTT. Amino acids: CATSRDETGELFF.

The chain is built from TRBV7-2 and TRBJ2-2; no clear D gene. Germline CDR1 and CDR2: SGHTA and FQGNSA. V shed 1 base and J shed 0 bases, with 12 bases lying between them. The CDR3 totals 17 residues. CDR3 in amino acids: CASSLDRPLTNTGELFF. CDR3 bases: TGTGCCAGCAGCTTAGACAGACCCCTCACGAACACCGGGGAGCTGTTTTTT.

The rearrangement joins TRBV11-2 to TRBJ1-2; TRBD1 is a possible D gene (5 bases). Germline V gene data show CDR1 as SGHAT and CDR2 as FQNNGV. V lost 6 bases to trimming and J lost 4 bases, with 21 bases between them. This CDR3 contains 16 residues. CDR3 nucleotide sequence: TGTGCCAGCAGACCAGCTCCCCAGGGTCGGGGCTATGGCTACACCTTC. Translated: CASRPAPQGRGYGYTF.

There are a few counts of this clonotype. This chain uses TRBV29-1 with TRBJ2-1, with D possibly TRBD2 on 5 matching bases. Trimming shortened V by 6 bases and J by 4 bases, and 16 bases separated the two germline ends. Germline assignment: CDR1 SQVTM and CDR2 ANQGSEA. This CDR3 has 14 residues. CDR3 sequence: CSVSSGISYNEQFF. The CDR3 coding sequence is TGCAGCGTATCAAGCGGTATCTCATACAATGAGCAGTTCTTC.

J is TRBJ1-2 and V is TRBV20-1; the match to TRBD1 covers 7 bases. The length of the CDR3 is 11 residues. The germline CDR1 and CDR2 sequences are DFQATT and SNEGSKA (reference sequence). As DNA, the CDR3 is TGCAGACCACAGGGGACCTATGGCTACACCTTC. As protein: CRPQGTYGYTF.

The chain couples TRBV6-5 to TRBJ1-1; TRBD1 is a possible D gene (6 bases). The CDR3 totals 14 residues. CDR1 and CDR2 (germline): MNHEY, SVGAGI. The V end was cut by 0 bases, the J end by 1 base, with 6 bases between. The CDR3 nucleotides are TGTGCCAGCAGTTACTCGACAGGGAACACTGAAGCTTTCTTT. Translation gives CASSYSTGNTEAFF.

This chain connects TRBV20-1 to TRBJ2-7, with unresolved D. The V end lost 6 bases, the J end lost 4 bases, and 16 bases lay between the germline ends. The germline V gene has CDR1 DFQATT and CDR2 SNEGSKA (reference sequence). The CDR3 totals 13 residues. The CDR3 loop is CSAHSNIEYEQYF. In nucleotides, the CDR3 is TGCAGTGCCCATAGTAATATCGAGTACGAGCAGTACTTC.

The rearrangement links TRBV5-1 to TRBJ2-2; TRBD1 matches at 7 bases. Germline assignment: CDR1 SGHRS and CDR2 YFSETQ. The J segment lost 3 bases and the V segment lost 0 bases, leaving 5 bases of the junction unmatched. The CDR3 is 16 amino acids. CDR3 in DNA: TGCGCCAGCAGCTTGGGACGACAGGGACACACCGGGGAGCTGTTTTTT. It yields the protein CASSLGRQGHTGELFF. The complete variable domain, with remaining parts taken from reference TRBV5-1 and TRBJ2-2, reads KAGVTQTPRYLIKTRGQQVTLSCSPISGHRSVSWYQQTPGQGLQFLFEYFSETQRNKGNFPGRFSGRQFSNSRSEMNVSTLELGDSALYLCASSLGRQGHTGELFFGEGSRLTVL.

The V gene is TRBV5-1, the J gene TRBJ2-7, with TRBD2 matching 8 bases. Trimming cost V 2 bases and J 1 base; bases outside gene matches: 8. Germline assignment: CDR1 SGHRS and CDR2 YFSETQ. There are 16 residues in the CDR3. CDR3 DNA sequence: TGCGCCAGCAGCTTCAGCGGGAGTGGTTCATCCTACGAGCAGTACTTC. As protein: CASSFSGSGSSYEQYF.

This clonotype was recorded a few times. This chain connects TRBV5-1 to TRBJ2-3; D gene uncertain. The V end lost 5 bases, the J end lost 2 bases, and 9 bases lay between the germline ends. This CDR3 contains 13 residues. Germline V gene data show CDR1 as SGHRS and CDR2 as YFSETQ. DNA of the CDR3: TGCGCCAGCAGTCCATTTTACACAGATACGCAGTATTTT. Residues: CASSPFYTDTQYF.